The clone carrying this T cell receptor (beta chain) was counted between two and nine times. Its antigen is not known. Germline V gene lookup returns CDR1 SGHDN and CDR2 FVKESK. The CDR3 extends over 13 amino acids. Trimming removed 2 bases from V and 1 base from J, with 5 bases in between. The data stem from a study of PD-1 blockade in mismatch repair-deficient tumors. Study-wide background: Patients had approximately 11 mismatch repair-deficient cancer types and were previously treated and progressing. General observations from the study: Tumor-resident clones, often undetectable pretreatment in blood, expanded then contracted after pembrolizumab.

All patients were mismatch repair deficient, assessed by either PCR or immunohistochemistry. The TCR-sequenced patients were three responders to pembrolizumab. Only in-frame clones appear in the TCRdb table, and some are missing; sequencing was by immunoSEQ multiplex PCR. The sample holds 70,000 to 90,000 clones; roughly 80% are singletons and the top ten take 5% to 6.5%. The specimen was peripheral blood, collected 44 weeks after starting pembrolizumab. The clonotype was recovered from an adult with mismatch repair-deficient cancer. This chain joins TRBV14 and TRBJ1-1; D uncertain. CDR3 sequence (DNA): TGTGCCAGCAGCCAACAGGCGAACACTGAAGCTTTCTTT. Residues: CASSQQANTEAFF.